This T cell receptor beta chain was observed in a study of shared clonotypes between healthy human individuals. TCRdb keeps only in-frame clones here, not all; method: immunoSEQ multiplex PCR. The sample records around 600,000 clones, roughly 98% being singletons. The CDR3 length is 11 residues. The germline gives CDR1 LGHNA, CDR2 YSLEER. The V gene lost 4 bases and the J gene lost 8 bases, with 8 bases spanning the gap. Terminally differentiated effector memory CD45RA+ cells were excluded from the naive CD8 cells, which were CD45RO-negative and positively selected for CCR7. The chain combines TRBV4-3 with TRBJ1-2, with D possibly being TRBD1 (6 bases). The TCR comes from a man aged 30-40 years in good health. The sequencing sample was made of naive CD8+ T cells sorted from blood. CDR3 region: CASSPGAGYTF. In DNA, the CDR3 is TGCGCCAGCAGCCCAGGGGCCGGCTACACCTTC.